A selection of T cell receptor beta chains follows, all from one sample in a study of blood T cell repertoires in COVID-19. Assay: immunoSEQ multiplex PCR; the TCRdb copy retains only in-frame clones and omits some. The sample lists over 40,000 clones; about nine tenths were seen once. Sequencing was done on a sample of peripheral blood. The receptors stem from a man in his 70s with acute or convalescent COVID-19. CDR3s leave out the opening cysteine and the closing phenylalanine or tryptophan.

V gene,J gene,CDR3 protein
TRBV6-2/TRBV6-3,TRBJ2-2,ASSSYRARTGELF
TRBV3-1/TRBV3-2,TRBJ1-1,ASSQQGWPVEAF
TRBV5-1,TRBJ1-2,ASSNFGAGGVADGYT
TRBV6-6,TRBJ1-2,ASSRIGTDYGYT
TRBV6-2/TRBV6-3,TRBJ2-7,ASRYSDRGYEQY
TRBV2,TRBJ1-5,ASSGRGPNSNQPQH
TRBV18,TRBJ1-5,ASSPHGREVDQPQH
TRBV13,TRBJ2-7,ASSQVAADYEQY
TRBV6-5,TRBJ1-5,ASSYAQGFDQPQH
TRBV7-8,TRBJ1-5,ASSSSRTSDFQPQH
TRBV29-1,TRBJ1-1,SGSGLTEAF
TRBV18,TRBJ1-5,ASSPMDRGRQPQH
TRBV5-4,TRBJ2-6,ASSLAGRAGANVLT
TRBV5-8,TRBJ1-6,ASSQANRRPNSPLH
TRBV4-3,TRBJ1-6,ASSQETAGGHSPLH
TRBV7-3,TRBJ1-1,ASSSTVNTEAF
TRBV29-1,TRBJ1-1,SVVAGNTEAF
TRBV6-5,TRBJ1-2,ASSFTGQGSGYT
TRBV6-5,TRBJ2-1,ASTSLPGGYNEQF
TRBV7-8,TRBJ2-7,ASSQGQDYEQY
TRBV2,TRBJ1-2,ASTGITGGGYT